The clone carrying this TCR beta chain was seen at least ten times. Its antigen remains unknown. The data derive from a study of CD8 T cells in ankylosing spondylitis. Study observations and caveats: With a CD8+ phenotype, disease-linked clones were relatively rare in peripheral blood. What appeared characteristic of ankylosing spondylitis blood was a TCR beta motif of under 10 highly homologous variants.

This CDR3 is built from 14 residues. With 5 bases removed from V and 6 bases from J, the gap between germline ends came to 16 bases. With molecular barcodes, quantitative 5'-RACE was used to make the TCR beta libraries. TCRdb analysed the 5' RACE reads with MiXCR anew, one entry per CDR3 protein. Here the sample spans some 52,000 distinct CDR3 sequences, roughly 7.3% being singletons. The TCR sequence derives from a female donor with ankylosing spondylitis or in good health (not recorded which). The sample consisted of blood, either unsorted or a sorted T cell fraction (not recorded which). This chain links TRBV12-3 or TRBV12-4 with TRBJ1-2; D not certain. The CDR3 loop reads CASSPEGFVDGYTF. DNA of the CDR3: TGTGCCAGCAGTCCCGAGGGTTTTGTGGATGGCTACACCTTC.